This T cell receptor beta chain was sequenced during a study of T-cell reconstitution after alpha-beta-depleted transplantation in children. Germline V gene data show CDR1 as SGHAT and CDR2 as FQNNGV. Unmatched junction bases numbered 16, after V lost 4 bases and J lost 8 bases. The CDR3 length is 18 residues. Using unique molecular identifiers, the investigators prepared the TCRbeta library. TCRdb ran MiXCR on the PCR reads and lists one entry per CDR3 protein. In the table there are about 830,000 distinct CDR3 sequences, roughly 15% of which are singletons. Study-wide points: Expanded graft clones, several hundred of them, were reportedly the source of alpha-beta T cells about two months after transplant. For some patients, TCRbeta diversity was high at day 60 because of recipient T cells and thymic progenitors that survived. Most T-cell counts and diversity one year after the transplant came from T cells that were newly produced.

This clonotype occurred a few times. Its antigen remains unknown. The sample was PBMCs, mostly from graft donor cells, taken 360 days after TCRalphabeta/CD19-depleted stem cell transplant. The clonotype comes from a male patient between 10 and 17 years old who had a stem cell transplant for acute lymphoblastic leukemia, so the T cells may come from the graft donor. This chain connects TRBV11-2 to TRBJ2-1; 11 positions agree with TRBD2. CDR3 sequence (DNA): TGTGCCAGCAGCTCAACACCATTTACTAGCGGGAGTGGGGATGAGCAGTTCTTC. Residues: CASSSTPFTSGSGDEQFF.